The 15 T cell receptor beta chains reported below all come from one sample, sequenced in a study of T cells in Graves' hyperthyroidism and ophthalmopathy. Using RNA transcripts as the source, TCR beta CDR3 regions were amplified. The study used the HTBI primer set for a first-round RT-PCR of the TCR CDR3. TCRdb called the multiplex PCR reads again in MiXCR, with one record for every CDR3 protein. This table holds a few hundred thousand distinct CDR3 sequences, 20% found once. Sequencing was carried out using blood. These receptors all stem from a man aged 18 to 29 with Graves' hyperthyroidism.

This clonotype came up many times. The gene calls are TRBV12-3 or TRBV12-4 and TRBJ1-5; no firm D call. The CDR3 is made up of 15 amino acids. Trimming took 6 bases from V and 3 from J, leaving 15 bases between them. CDR3 DNA: TGTGCCAGCAGCCTCGGGCCGATCCCCAATCAGCCCCAGCATTTT. Amino acids: CASSLGPIPNQPQHF.

This clonotype was seen at least ten times. The chain has TRBV12-3 or TRBV12-4 and TRBJ1-2; D uncertain. The CDR3 extends over 14 amino acids. V lost 4 bases and J 0 bases, leaving 9 bases between the germline ends. Written as DNA, the CDR3 is TGTGCCAGCAGTTCCCCCGGGGCTAACTATGGCTACACCTTC. It yields the protein CASSSPGANYGYTF.

The chain carries TRBV5-4 and TRBJ2-7; tentative D call: TRBD1 (6 bases). The CDR3 is 15 amino acids. V lost 0 bases and J 7 bases, leaving 17 bases between the germline ends. In germline, CDR1 is SGHNT, CDR2 YYREEE (reference sequence). CDR3 DNA: TGTGCCAGCAGCTTGGCCGGGCAGGGGCACAATGAGCAGTACTTC. Its protein is CASSLAGQGHNEQYF. The full variable domain, its missing parts supplied by reference TRBV5-4 and TRBJ2-7, is ETGVTQSPTHLIKTRGQQVTLRCSSQSGHNTVSWYQQALGQGPQFIFQYYREEENGRGNFPPRFSGLQFPNYSSELNVNALELDDSALYLCASSLAGQGHNEQYFGPGTRLTVT.

The J gene is TRBJ2-5, the V gene TRBV20-1; 8 bases agree with TRBD2. Losses at the gene ends were 0 bases for V and 5 bases for J; bases not matched to a gene: 8. The CDR3 is made up of 15 amino acids. CDR1 is DFQATT and CDR2 is SNEGSKA in the germline V gene (reference sequence). The DNA for the CDR3 is TGCAGTGCTAGAGAAACAAAAGCGGGGGTGGAGACCCAGTACTTC. Its protein is CSARETKAGVETQYF.

This clonotype was recorded a few times. The chain uses TRBV14 and TRBJ1-1; the D is unclear. The germline V gene has CDR1 SGHDN and CDR2 FVKESK. Trimming took 4 bases from V and 1 from J, leaving 13 bases between them. The CDR3 runs to 15 residues. In DNA form, the CDR3 reads TGTGCCAGCAGCCTACAACCCGTCGCGAACACTGAAGCTTTCTTT. Translating it yields CASSLQPVANTEAFF.

The V gene is TRBV20-1, the J gene TRBJ1-1, with a possible D match to TRBD1 (5 bases). V was pared by 0 bases and J by 2 bases, with 13 bases between. The germline V gene encodes CDR1 DFQATT and CDR2 SNEGSKA (reference sequence). This CDR3 region has 15 residues. The CDR3 DNA is TGCAGTGCTAGAGATGTCAGTCAGGGAAACACTGAAGCTTTCTTT. Translation: CSARDVSQGNTEAFF.

This clonotype was seen repeatedly, ten times or more. The chain is built from TRBV28 and TRBJ2-7; TRBD1 might be the D (7 bases). This CDR3 is built from 14 residues. CDR1 is MDHEN, CDR2 SYDVKM, per germline. The V and J ends lost 7 bases and 10 bases respectively, with 23 bases between them. The chain's CDR3 is CASTSGGRGSPQYF. The CDR3 DNA reads TGTGCCAGCACCTCCGGGGGCAGGGGGTCTCCTCAGTACTTC.

This clonotype was picked up a small number of times. V and J are TRBV6-1 and TRBJ1-1, with a possible D match to TRBD1 (6 bases). The CDR3 length is 13 residues. The V gene lost 6 bases and the J gene lost 5 bases, with 13 bases spanning the gap. Germline loops: CDR1 MNHNS, CDR2 SASEGT. The CDR3 DNA reads TGTGCCAGCAGGAGACAGGTAGGAACTGAAGCTTTCTTT. Translated: CASRRQVGTEAFF.

This clonotype was detected ten times or more. J is TRBJ1-1 and V is TRBV6-1; D is uncertain. The V gene's germline CDR1 is MNHNS and CDR2 SASEGT. Trimming cost V 5 bases and J 3 bases, with 10 bases left between them. The CDR3 contains 13 residues. The CDR3 protein is CASSRQQHTEAFF. In DNA form, the CDR3 reads TGTGCCAGCAGTCGCCAGCAACACACTGAAGCTTTCTTT.

This clonotype was detected ten times or more. The genes are TRBV28 and TRBJ2-7; no reliable D call. The germline V gene encodes CDR1 MDHEN and CDR2 SYDVKM. The CDR3 is made up of 12 amino acids. The V end lost 1 base, the J end lost 2 bases, and 3 bases lay between the germline ends. The CDR3 DNA sequence: TGTGCCAGCAGTTTATTTGCCTACGAGCAGTACTTC. This gives the protein CASSLFAYEQYF.

The V gene is TRBV10-3, the J gene TRBJ1-1, with TRBD1 matching over 7 bases. V lost 6 bases, J lost 1 base, and 8 bases stayed unmatched. The CDR3 extends over 15 amino acids. Germline assignment: CDR1 ENHRY and CDR2 SYGVKD. CDR3 sequence: CAISETGLGNTEAFF. CDR3 in DNA: TGTGCCATCAGCGAGACAGGGCTGGGGAACACTGAAGCTTTCTTT.

This clonotype was counted ten times or more. The chain couples TRBV20-1 to TRBJ1-2, with D possibly being TRBD1 (6 bases). This CDR3 is built from 12 residues. The germline V and J ends were trimmed by 4 bases and 5 bases, with 11 bases remaining between them. Germline V CDR1 and CDR2: DFQATT, SNEGSKA (reference sequence). The CDR3 nucleotides read TGCAGTGCTATGAGGACAGTTTATGGCTACACCTTC. Protein sequence: CSAMRTVYGYTF.

Many counts were recorded for this clonotype. The chain carries TRBV2 and TRBJ1-2; D perhaps matches TRBD1 (5 bases). In germline, CDR1 is SNHLY, CDR2 FYNNEI. This CDR3 comprises 13 residues. The V end was cut by 8 bases, the J end by 9 bases, with 19 bases between. In DNA form, the CDR3 reads TGTGCCAGCCTGGAAGGGGCCGAAAGAAGCTACACCTTC. Translated, it gives CASLEGAERSYTF.

In its sample, this clonotype was seen a few times. Lacking the conserved final phenylalanine or tryptophan, this CDR3 likely reflects a read error. The chain recombines TRBV2 with TRBJ1-5; D may be TRBD1 (6 bases). Germline V CDR1 and CDR2: SNHLY, FYNNEI. The germline V and J ends were trimmed by 0 bases and 3 bases, with 12 bases remaining between them. The CDR3 loop spans 16 amino acids. This chain's CDR3 is CASSEALGTPNQPQHV. The CDR3 coding sequence is TGTGCCAGCAGTGAAGCTTTGGGGACACCCAATCAGCCCCAGCATGTT.

This clonotype has only a few counts. This may arise from a read error, as a much more abundant clone is one base away. The gene calls are TRBV5-1 and TRBJ2-5; no clear D gene. The CDR3 is 14 residues long. Germline values: CDR1 SGHRS, CDR2 YFSETQ. The CDR3 DNA sequence: TGCGCCAGCAGCTTGGGGAAGGCCCTAGAGACCAAGTACTTC. Translating it yields CASSLGKALETKYF.